This T cell receptor (beta chain) derives from a study of T-cell memory formation after mild COVID-19. Overall study findings and caveats: CM and EM subsets held most contracting CD4+ clones; EMRA held CD8+ ones. Some SARS-CoV-2-responding clones were already detected in memory before infection.

Only a few counts were recorded for this clonotype. The antigen remains unidentified. Each CDR3 protein gets one entry after TCRdb re-called the 5' RACE reads with MiXCR. The repertoire holds fewer than 550,000 distinct CDR3 sequences, with 20% as singletons. Germline loops: CDR1 MNHEY, CDR2 SVGEGT. The CDR3 runs to 18 residues. V lost 0 bases to trimming and J lost 0 bases; unmatched junction nucleotides: 10. The TCR originated in an adult woman who had mild COVID-19 (a few samples of this study predate the infection). Cell type and time point are not known. The sample comprised PBMCs or a T cell subset sorted from them (not recorded which). The rearrangement links TRBV6-2 or TRBV6-3 to TRBJ1-1; 7 bases are shared with TRBD1. Written as DNA, the CDR3 is TGTGCCAGCAGTTACTCGTATTGGGACAGTGGTATGAACACTGAAGCTTTCTTT. This encodes CASSYSYWDSGMNTEAFF.